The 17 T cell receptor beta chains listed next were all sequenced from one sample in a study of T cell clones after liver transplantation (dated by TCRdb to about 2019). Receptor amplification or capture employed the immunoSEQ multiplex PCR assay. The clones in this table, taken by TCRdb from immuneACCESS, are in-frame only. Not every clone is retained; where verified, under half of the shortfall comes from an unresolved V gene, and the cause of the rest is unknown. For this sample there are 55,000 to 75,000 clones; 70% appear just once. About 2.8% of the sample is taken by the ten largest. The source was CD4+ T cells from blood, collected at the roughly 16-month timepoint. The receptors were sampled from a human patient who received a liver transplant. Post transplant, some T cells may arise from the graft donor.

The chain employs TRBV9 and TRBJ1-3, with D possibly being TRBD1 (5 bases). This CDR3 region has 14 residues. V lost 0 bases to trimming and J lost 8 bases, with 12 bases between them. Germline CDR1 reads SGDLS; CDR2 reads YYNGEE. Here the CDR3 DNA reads TGTGCCAGCAGCGTAGTGTCCGCGGGGGACACCATATATTTT. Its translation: CASSVVSAGDTIYF.

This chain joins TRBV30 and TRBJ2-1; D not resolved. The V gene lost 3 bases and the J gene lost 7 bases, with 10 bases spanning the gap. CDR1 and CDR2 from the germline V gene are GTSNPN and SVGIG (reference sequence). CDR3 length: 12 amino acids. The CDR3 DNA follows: TGTGCCTGGAGGCCGCCCCGTAATGAGCAGTTCTTC. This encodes CAWRPPRNEQFF.

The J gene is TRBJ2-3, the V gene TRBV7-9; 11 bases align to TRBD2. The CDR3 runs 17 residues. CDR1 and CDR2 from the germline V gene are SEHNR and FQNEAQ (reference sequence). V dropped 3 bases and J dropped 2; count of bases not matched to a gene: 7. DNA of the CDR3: TGTGCCAGCAGCTTTTTACCGGGACTAGCGGACACAGATACGCAGTATTTT. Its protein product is CASSFLPGLADTDTQYF. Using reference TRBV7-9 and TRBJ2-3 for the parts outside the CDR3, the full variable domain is DTGVSQNPRHKITKRGQNVTFRCDPISEHNRLYWYRQTLGQGPEFLTYFQNEAQLEKSRLLSDRFSAERPKGSFSTLEIQRTEQGDSAMYLCASSFLPGLADTDTQYFGPGTRLTVL.

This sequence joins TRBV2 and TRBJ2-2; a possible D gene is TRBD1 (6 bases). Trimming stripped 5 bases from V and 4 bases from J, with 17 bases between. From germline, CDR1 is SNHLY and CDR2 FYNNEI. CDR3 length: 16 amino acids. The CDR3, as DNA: TGTGCCAGCAGTTACACAAACAGGGTTGGCACCGGGGAGCTGTTTTTT. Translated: CASSYTNRVGTGELFF. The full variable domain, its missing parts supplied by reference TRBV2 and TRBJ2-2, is EPEVTQTPSHQVTQMGQEVILRCVPISNHLYFYWYRQILGQKVEFLVSFYNNEISEKSEIFDDQFSVERPDGSNFTLKIRSTKLEDSAMYFCASSYTNRVGTGELFFGEGSRLTVL.

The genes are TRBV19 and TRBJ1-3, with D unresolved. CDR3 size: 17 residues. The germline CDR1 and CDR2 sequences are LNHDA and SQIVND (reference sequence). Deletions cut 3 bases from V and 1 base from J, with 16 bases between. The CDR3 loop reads CASSISGIPVSGNTIYF. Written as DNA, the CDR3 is TGTGCCAGTAGTATCAGCGGAATTCCCGTTTCTGGAAACACCATATATTTT.

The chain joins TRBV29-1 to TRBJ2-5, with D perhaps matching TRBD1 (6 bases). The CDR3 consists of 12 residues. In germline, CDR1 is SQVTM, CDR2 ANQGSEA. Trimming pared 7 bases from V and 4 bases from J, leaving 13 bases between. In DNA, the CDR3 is TGCAGCGGGAAGGGGGATCCAGAGACCCAGTACTTC. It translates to CSGKGDPETQYF.

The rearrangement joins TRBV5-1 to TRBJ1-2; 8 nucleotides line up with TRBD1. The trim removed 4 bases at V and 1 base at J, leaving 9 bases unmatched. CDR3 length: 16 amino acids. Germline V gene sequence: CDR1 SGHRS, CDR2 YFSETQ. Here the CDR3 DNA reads TGCGCCAGCAGCGACGCCGGGACAGGACGTAACTATGGCTACACCTTC. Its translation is CASSDAGTGRNYGYTF.

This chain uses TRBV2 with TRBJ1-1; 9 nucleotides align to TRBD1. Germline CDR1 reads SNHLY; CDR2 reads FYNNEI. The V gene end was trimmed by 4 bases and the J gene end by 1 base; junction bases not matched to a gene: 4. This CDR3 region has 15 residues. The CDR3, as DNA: TGTGCCAGCAGTGTGACAGGGGGAACGAACACTGAAGCTTTCTTT. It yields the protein CASSVTGGTNTEAFF.

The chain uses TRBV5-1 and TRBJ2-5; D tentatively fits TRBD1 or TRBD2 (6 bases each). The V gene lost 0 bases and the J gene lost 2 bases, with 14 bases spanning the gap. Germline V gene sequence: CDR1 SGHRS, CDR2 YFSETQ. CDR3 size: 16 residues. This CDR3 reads CASSLVARGRQETQYF. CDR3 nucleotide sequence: TGCGCCAGCAGCTTGGTAGCCCGGGGGCGACAAGAGACCCAGTACTTC. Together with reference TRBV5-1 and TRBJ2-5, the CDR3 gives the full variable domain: KAGVTQTPRYLIKTRGQQVTLSCSPISGHRSVSWYQQTPGQGLQFLFEYFSETQRNKGNFPGRFSGRQFSNSRSEMNVSTLELGDSALYLCASSLVARGRQETQYFGPGTRLLVL.

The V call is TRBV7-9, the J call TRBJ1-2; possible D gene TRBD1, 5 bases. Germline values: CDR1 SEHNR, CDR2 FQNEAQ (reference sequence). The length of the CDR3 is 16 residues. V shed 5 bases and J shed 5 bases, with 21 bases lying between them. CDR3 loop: CASSLGSNLRAYGYTF. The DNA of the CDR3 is TGTGCCAGCAGCCTAGGCTCGAACCTCAGGGCTTATGGCTACACCTTC.

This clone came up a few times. DNA for the CDR3: TGTGCCAGCAGTATGCCCCGTCGGGCGTTCTTC. This gives the protein CASSMPRRAFF. The chain joins TRBV6-5 to TRBJ2-1; D uncertain. Germline CDR1 MNHEY, CDR2 SVGAGI. This CDR3 comprises 11 residues. V lost 5 bases and J 15 bases, leaving 14 bases between the germline ends.

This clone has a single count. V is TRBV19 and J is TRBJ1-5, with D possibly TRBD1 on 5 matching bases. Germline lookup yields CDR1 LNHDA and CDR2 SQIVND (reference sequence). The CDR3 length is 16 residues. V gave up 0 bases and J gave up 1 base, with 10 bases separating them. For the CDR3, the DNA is TGTGCCAGTAGTATAGATCGCGGGGCGAGCAATCAGCCCCAGCATTTT. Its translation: CASSIDRGASNQPQHF. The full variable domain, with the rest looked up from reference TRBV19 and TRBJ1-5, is DGGITQSPKYLFRKEGQNVTLSCEQNLNHDAMYWYRQDPGQGLRLIYYSQIVNDFQKGDIAEGYSVSREKKESFPLTVTSAQKNPTAFYLCASSIDRGASNQPQHFGDGTRLSIL.

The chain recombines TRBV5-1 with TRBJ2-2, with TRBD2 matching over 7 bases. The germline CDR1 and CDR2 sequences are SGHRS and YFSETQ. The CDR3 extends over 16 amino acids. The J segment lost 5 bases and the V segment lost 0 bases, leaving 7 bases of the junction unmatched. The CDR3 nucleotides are TGCGCCAGCAGCTTGGTTGCGGGAGCTGGTACCGGGGAGCTGTTTTTT. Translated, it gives CASSLVAGAGTGELFF.

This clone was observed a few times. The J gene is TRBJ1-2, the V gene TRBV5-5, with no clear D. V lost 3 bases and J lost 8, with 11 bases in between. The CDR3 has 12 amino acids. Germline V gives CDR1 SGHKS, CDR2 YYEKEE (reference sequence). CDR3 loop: CASSSLQIGYTF. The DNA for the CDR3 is TGTGCCAGCAGCTCTTTGCAAATAGGCTACACCTTC.

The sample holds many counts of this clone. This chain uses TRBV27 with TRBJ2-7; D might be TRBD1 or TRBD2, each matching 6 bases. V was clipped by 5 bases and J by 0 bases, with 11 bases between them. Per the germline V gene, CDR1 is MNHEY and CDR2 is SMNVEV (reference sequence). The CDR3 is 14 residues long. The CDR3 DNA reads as TGTGCCAGCAGTGGGGGGCCAAGCTCCTACGAGCAGTACTTC. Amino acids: CASSGGPSSYEQYF.

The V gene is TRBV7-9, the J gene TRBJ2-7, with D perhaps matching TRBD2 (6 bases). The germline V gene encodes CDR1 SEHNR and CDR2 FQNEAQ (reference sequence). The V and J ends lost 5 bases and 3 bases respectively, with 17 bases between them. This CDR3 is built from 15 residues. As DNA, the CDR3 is TGTGCCAGCAGCCCCGGGGTAGCGGATAACTACGAGCAGTACGTC. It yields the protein CASSPGVADNYEQYV.

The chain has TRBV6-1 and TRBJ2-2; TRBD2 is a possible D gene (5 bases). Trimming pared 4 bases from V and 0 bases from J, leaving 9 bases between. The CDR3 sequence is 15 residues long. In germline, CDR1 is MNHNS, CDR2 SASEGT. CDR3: CASSVEATNTGELFF. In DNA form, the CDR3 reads TGTGCCAGCAGTGTGGAGGCAACGAACACCGGGGAGCTGTTTTTT.